This T cell receptor beta chain was observed in a study of blood T cell repertoires in COVID-19 (dated by TCRdb to 2019 to 2021). Some background on the complete study: Collaborator samples came from the United States, Italy and Spain and covered acute and convalescent phases of COVID-19. Samples came from the ongoing ImmuneRACE study (first 160 participants) plus 1,254 subjects from 6 global collaborators. Nearly every sample came with metadata listing a de-identified subject ID, COVID-19 status, age in years and sex. Subjects who had been exposed to COVID-19, were actively infected with it, or had recovered from it provided the deeply sampled blood TCRbeta repertoires that made up the dataset. The repertoires were made available in a free public database intended to serve as a resource for research on the immune response to SARS-CoV-2. Where available, HLA class I and class II types were obtained from metadata supplied by the sample provider rather than from assay-based typing. The material from the prospective study consisted of cDNA or gDNA derived from T cells, B-cell-depleted T cells, or PBMCs.

With regard to this clone: The specificity of this receptor is unknown. The record has no base qualities; no much larger clone is one base away.

Broader findings and caveats from the paper: How much clinical and demographic metadata was included differed by source and by participant, and the metadata was provided uncurated.

The immunoSEQ Assay, a bias-controlled multiplex PCR, was used to amplify TCRbeta CDR3 regions from genomic DNA. As for the original processing: The number of nucleated cells in each sample was estimated by amplification of reference gene primers within the assay. To quantify the absolute abundance of each unique TCRbeta CDR3 rearrangement, sequence reads were collapsed and filtered. For each sample, productive Simpson clonality was calculated as the square root of Simpson's diversity index over productive rearrangements. Imported from immuneACCESS, the table was reduced by TCRdb to in-frame sequences with V and J called. These copies leave out some clones; in studies compared against another copy, an unresolved V gene accounts for under half, and the cause of the remainder is not known. The D gene and trimming were derived from the DNA, and the V and J assignments and clone size from that table. The sample records 150,000 to 200,000 clones, about 82% of which are singletons. The ten largest account for 4.5% to 6.5% of the sample.

Each collaborating institution followed its own protocols to collect whole blood in K2EDTA tubes. For TCRbeta analysis, collaborators shipped samples as frozen whole blood, isolated PBMCs, or DNA extracted from either of those sample types. V has 2 bases trimmed and J has 5 bases trimmed; junction bases matching no gene number 9. Sequences SEHNR (CDR1) and FQNEAQ (CDR2) are obtained from the germline V gene (reference sequence). From the cysteine up to the phenylalanine, the CDR3 has a length of 17 residues. Of all the DNA, just the CDR3 is kept, 51 bases in frame from base 1. The sequenced sample consisted of peripheral blood. This sequence was found in a young woman with acute or convalescent COVID-19. The chain was built from TRBV7-9 and TRBJ2-1, with 10 bases in between that match TRBD2. The CDR3: CASSLWVLAGEDNEQFF. The bases read TGTGCCAGCAGCTTATGGGTTCTAGCGGGAGAAGACAATGAGCAGTTCTTC.